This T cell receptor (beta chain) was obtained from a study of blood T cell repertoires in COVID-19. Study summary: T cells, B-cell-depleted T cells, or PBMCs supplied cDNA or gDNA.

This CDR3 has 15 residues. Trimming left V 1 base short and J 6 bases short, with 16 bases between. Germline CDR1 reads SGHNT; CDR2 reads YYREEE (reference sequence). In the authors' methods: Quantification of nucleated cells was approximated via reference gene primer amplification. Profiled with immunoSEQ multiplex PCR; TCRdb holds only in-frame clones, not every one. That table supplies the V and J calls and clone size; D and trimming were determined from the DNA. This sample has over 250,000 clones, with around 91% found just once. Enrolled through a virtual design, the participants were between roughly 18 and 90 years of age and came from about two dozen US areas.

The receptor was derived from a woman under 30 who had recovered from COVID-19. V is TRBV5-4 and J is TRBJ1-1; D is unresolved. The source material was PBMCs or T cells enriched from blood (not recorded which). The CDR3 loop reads CASSLFVGEIAEAFF. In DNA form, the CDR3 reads TGTGCCAGCAGCTTGTTTGTAGGAGAAATCGCTGAAGCTTTCTTT.